The rows below give T cell receptor beta chains drawn from one sample of a study of cytomegalovirus exposure and HLA in healthy donors. Produced via immunoSEQ multiplex PCR; TCRdb's table is partial and in-frame only. The sample has around 89,000 clones, around 85% seen once; the top ten hold roughly 1.3%. Sequencing input: PBMCs. The origin of the receptors is a girl aged 2 to 10 in good health and CMV-seropositive. Both conserved end residues are part of each CDR3. Each record gives: V gene, D gene, J gene, clone size, CDR3 length, CDR3 protein, CDR3 DNA. D genes are given only for firm matches. Clone size appears in some rows only: once, few, many, or a class for an expanded clone.

TRBV25-1,TRBD2,TRBJ2-7,NA,16,CASSELGGRGSYEQYF,TGTGCCAGCAGTGAATTAGGAGGGAGGGGCTCCTACGAGCAGTACTTC
TRBV28,TRBD1,TRBJ2-6,NA,18,CASRRSGTGVSGANVLTF,TGTGCCAGCAGGCGATCGGGGACAGGGGTTTCTGGGGCCAACGTCCTGACTTTC
TRBV6-1,NA,TRBJ2-4,few,13,CASSDSLRQIQYF,TGTGCCAGCAGTGATTCCCTACGACAAATACAGTACTTC
TRBV30,NA,TRBJ2-7,NA,12,CAWSRGHYEQYF,TGTGCCTGGAGTAGGGGACACTACGAGCAGTACTTC
TRBV18,TRBD2,TRBJ2-3,NA,18,CASSPNAPGLGRTDTQYF,TGTGCCAGCTCACCAAACGCTCCGGGACTAGGGCGCACAGATACGCAGTATTTT
TRBV28,TRBD1,TRBJ2-7,NA,15,CASSPPGTESYEQYF,TGTGCCAGCAGCCCCCCCGGGACAGAATCCTACGAGCAGTACTTC
TRBV27,NA,TRBJ2-1,NA,13,CASSLGAAQKEFF,TGTGCCAGCAGTTTAGGGGCAGCCCAAAAGGAGTTCTTC
TRBV6-5,TRBD1,TRBJ1-1,few,13,CASNSGQGVKAFF,TGTGCCAGCAACTCGGGACAGGGAGTTAAAGCTTTCTTT
TRBV6-4,TRBD2,TRBJ2-2,NA,15,CASSPGLAYTGELFF,TGTGCCAGCAGCCCGGGACTAGCTTATACCGGGGAGCTGTTTTTT
TRBV28,TRBD1,TRBJ1-1,NA,14,CASSPTDRVTEAFF,TGTGCCAGCAGCCCAACGGACAGGGTAACTGAAGCTTTCTTT